This TCR beta chain was sequenced for a study of T cell clones after liver transplantation. Study information: In this trial, immunosuppression withdrawal was attempted within 2 years of liver transplant. Tolerant meant at least one year fully off immunosuppression without liver enzymes above twice normal. Blood was drawn pre-transplant, before withdrawal, and after full or failed withdrawal.

Trimming at V came to 3 bases and at J to 0 bases, leaving 7 bases not matched to a gene. The V gene's germline CDR1 is LNHDA and CDR2 SQIVND (reference sequence). The CDR3 length is 18 residues. As concerns this clone: The target antigen is unknown.

Sequencing was performed with immunoSEQ multiplex PCR; in TCRdb, only in-frame clones are kept and a portion is missing. Of about 120,000 clones listed, 90% were seen once; the top ten hold 0.65% to 0.85%. Study-wide results and limits: Graft donor-reactive T cells may have migrated into the graft rather than being deleted.

The sequence came from a human patient who received a liver transplant. Some T cells may possibly be graft donor cells. The material sequenced was CD4+ T cells from blood, taken 12 months after liver transplant. V is TRBV19 and J is TRBJ1-3; 11 positions agree with TRBD1. The CDR3 reads CASSISGTGGFSGNTIYF. The CDR3, as DNA: TGTGCCAGTAGTATTTCGGGGACAGGGGGATTCTCTGGAAACACCATATATTTT.